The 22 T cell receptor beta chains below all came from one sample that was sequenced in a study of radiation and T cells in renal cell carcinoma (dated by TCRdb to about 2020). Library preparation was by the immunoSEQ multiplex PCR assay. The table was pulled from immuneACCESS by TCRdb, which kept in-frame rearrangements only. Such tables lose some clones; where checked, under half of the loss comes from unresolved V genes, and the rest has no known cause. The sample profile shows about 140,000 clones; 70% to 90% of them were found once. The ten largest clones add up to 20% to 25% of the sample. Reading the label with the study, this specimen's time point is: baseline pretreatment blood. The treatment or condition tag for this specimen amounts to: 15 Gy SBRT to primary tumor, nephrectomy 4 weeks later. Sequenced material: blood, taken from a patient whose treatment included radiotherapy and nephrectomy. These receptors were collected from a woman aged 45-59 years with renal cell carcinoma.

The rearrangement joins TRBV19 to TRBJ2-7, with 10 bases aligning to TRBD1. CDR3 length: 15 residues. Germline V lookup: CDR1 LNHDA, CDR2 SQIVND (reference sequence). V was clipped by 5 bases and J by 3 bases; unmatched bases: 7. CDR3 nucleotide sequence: TGTGCCAGTAGTGCGGGACAGGGGAGAAACTACGAGCAGTACTTC. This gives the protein CASSAGQGRNYEQYF.

The CDR3 DNA reads as TGTGCCAGCAGTTGGGGGCAGGGGCACGAGCAGTACTTC. Its translation: CASSWGQGHEQYF. V usage is TRBV7-2 and J usage is TRBJ2-7, with a tentative D call TRBD1 (6 bases). The ends were cut back, 6 bases at V and 5 bases at J, with 14 bases in the middle. CDR1 SGHTA and CDR2 FQGNSA come from the germline V gene. The CDR3 spans 13 residues.

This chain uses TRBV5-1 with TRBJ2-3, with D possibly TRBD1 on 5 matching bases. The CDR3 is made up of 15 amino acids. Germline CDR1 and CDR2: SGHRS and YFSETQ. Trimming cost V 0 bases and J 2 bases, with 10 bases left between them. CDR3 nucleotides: TGCGCCAGCAGCTTGGGGGGCCGACTCACAGATACGCAGTATTTT. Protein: CASSLGGRLTDTQYF.

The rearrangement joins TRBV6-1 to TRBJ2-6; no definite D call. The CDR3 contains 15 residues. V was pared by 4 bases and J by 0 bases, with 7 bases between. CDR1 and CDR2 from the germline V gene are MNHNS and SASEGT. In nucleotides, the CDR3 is TGTGCCAGCAGTGTGGACCGCTCTGGGGCCAACGTCCTGACTTTC. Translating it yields CASSVDRSGANVLTF.

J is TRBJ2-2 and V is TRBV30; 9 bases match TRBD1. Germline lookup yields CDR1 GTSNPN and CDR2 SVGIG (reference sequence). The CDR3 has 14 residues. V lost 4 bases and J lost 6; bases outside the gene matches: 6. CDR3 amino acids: CAWTGQGGAGELFF. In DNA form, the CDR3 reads TGTGCCTGGACGGGACAGGGCGGCGCCGGGGAGCTGTTTTTT.

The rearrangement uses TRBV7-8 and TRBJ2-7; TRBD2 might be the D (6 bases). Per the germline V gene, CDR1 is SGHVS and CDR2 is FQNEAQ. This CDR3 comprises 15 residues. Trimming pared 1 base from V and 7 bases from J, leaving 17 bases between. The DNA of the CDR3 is TGTGCCAGCAGCTTAGGTGGAGGGTCCGCCTGGGAGCAGTACTTC. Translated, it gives CASSLGGGSAWEQYF.

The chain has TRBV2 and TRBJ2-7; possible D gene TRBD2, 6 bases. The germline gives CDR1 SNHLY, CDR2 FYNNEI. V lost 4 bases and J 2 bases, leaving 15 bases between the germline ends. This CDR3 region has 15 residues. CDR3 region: CASSGGVLKTYEQYF. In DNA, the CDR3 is TGTGCCAGCAGTGGGGGGGTCCTCAAAACCTACGAGCAGTACTTC.

For the CDR3, the DNA is TGTGCCTGGAGCCCGGGGTACGAGCAGTACTTC. This encodes CAWSPGYEQYF. The rearrangement uses TRBV30 and TRBJ2-7, with D perhaps matching TRBD2 (5 bases). The CDR3 totals 11 residues. V gave up 3 bases and J gave up 4 bases, with 7 bases separating them. Germline CDR1 and CDR2: GTSNPN and SVGIG (reference sequence).

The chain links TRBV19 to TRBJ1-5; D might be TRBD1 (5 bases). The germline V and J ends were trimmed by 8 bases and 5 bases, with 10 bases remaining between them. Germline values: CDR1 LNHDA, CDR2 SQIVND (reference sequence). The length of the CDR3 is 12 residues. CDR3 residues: CASGWGDQPQHF. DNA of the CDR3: TGTGCCAGTGGGTGGGGGGATCAGCCCCAGCATTTT.

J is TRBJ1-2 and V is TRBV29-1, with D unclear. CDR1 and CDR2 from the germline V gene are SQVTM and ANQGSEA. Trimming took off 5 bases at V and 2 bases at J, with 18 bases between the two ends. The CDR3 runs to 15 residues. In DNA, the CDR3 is TGCAGCGTTAATACCCCCCGTGCGCCCAACTATGGCTACACCTTC. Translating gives CSVNTPRAPNYGYTF.

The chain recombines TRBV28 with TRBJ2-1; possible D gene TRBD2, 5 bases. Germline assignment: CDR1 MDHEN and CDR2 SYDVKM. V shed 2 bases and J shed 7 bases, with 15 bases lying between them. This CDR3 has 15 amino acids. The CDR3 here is CASSLPTARGNEQFF. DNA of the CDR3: TGTGCCAGCAGTTTACCCACAGCACGGGGTAATGAGCAGTTCTTC.

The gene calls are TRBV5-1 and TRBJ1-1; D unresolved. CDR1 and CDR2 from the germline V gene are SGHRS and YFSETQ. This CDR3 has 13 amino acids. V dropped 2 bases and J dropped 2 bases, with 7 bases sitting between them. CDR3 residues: CASSFGLNTEAFF. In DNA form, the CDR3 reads TGCGCCAGCAGCTTCGGATTAAACACTGAAGCTTTCTTT.

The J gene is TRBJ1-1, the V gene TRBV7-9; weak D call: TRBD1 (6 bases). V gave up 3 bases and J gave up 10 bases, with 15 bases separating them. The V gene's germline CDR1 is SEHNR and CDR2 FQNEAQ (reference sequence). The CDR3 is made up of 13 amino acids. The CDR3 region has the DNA TGTGCCAGCAGCTTGCAGGGTTCCAGGGGAGCTTTCTTT. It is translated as CASSLQGSRGAFF. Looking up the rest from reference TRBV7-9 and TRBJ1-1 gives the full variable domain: DTGVSQNPRHKITKRGQNVTFRCDPISEHNRLYWYRQTLGQGPEFLTYFQNEAQLEKSRLLSDRFSAERPKGSFSTLEIQRTEQGDSAMYLCASSLQGSRGAFFGQGTRLTVV.

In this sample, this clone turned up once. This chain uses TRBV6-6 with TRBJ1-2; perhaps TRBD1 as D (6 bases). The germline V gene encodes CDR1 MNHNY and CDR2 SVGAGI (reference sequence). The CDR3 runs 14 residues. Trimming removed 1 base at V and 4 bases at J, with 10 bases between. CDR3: CASSYLPGAYGYTF. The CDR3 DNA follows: TGTGCCAGCAGTTACTTGCCAGGGGCCTATGGCTACACCTTC.

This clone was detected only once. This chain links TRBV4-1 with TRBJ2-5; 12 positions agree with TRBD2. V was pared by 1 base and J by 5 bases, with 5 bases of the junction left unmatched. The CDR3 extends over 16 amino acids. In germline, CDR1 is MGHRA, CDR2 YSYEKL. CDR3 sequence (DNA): TGCGCCAGCAGCCAAGGGCTAGCGGGGGGGCGGGAGACCCAGTACTTC. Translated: CASSQGLAGGRETQYF.

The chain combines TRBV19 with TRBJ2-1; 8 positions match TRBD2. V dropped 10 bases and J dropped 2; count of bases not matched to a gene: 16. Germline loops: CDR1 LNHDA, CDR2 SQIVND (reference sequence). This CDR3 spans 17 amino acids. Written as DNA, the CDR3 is TGTGCCACCAACACGGGGGGGGGCGCTGAAGCCTACAATGAGCAGTTCTTC. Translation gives CATNTGGGAEAYNEQFF.

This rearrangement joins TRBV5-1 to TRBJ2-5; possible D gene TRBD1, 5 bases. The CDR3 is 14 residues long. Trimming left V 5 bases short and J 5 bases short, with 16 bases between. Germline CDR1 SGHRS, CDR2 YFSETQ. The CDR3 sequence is CASRRETVGETQYF. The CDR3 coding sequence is TGCGCCAGCAGACGAGAGACAGTCGGGGAGACCCAGTACTTC.

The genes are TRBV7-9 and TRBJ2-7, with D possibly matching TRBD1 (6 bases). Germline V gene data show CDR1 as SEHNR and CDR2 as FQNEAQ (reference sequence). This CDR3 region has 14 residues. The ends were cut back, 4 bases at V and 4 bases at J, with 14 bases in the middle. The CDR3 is CASSSGTNPYEQYF. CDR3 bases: TGTGCCAGCAGCTCCGGGACAAATCCATACGAGCAGTACTTC.

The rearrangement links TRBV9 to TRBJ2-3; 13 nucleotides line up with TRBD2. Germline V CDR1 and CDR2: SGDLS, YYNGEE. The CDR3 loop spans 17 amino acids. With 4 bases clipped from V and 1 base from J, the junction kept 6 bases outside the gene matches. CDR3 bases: TGTGCCAGCAGCATGGGGACTAGCGGGGACCGCACAGATACGCAGTATTTT. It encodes CASSMGTSGDRTDTQYF.

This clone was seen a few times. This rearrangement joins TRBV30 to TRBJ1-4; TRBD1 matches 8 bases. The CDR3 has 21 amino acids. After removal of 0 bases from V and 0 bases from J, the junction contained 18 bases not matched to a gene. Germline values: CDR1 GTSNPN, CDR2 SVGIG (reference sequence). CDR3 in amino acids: CAWSVLQFVGQGSATNEKLFF. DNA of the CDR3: TGTGCCTGGAGTGTACTCCAGTTTGTAGGACAGGGATCGGCAACTAATGAAAAACTGTTTTTT.

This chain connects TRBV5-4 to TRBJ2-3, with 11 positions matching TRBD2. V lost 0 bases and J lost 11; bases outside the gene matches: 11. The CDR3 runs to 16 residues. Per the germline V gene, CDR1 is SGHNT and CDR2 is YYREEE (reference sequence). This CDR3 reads CASSLAVAGGPKKQYF. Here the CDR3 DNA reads TGTGCCAGCAGCTTGGCCGTAGCGGGGGGGCCTAAGAAGCAGTATTTT.

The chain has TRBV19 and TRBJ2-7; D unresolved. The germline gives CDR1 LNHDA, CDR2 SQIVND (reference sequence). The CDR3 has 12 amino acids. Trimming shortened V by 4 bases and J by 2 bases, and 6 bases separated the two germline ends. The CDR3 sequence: CASSRQPYEQYF. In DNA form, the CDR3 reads TGTGCCAGTAGTAGGCAGCCCTACGAGCAGTACTTC.